The 29 T cell receptor beta chains below were found in one sample sequenced in a study of tumor and adjacent non-tumor tissue in lung cancer. This sample's RNA came from whole unsorted tissue. Three rounds of nested PCR, following a modified ARM-PCR protocol, produced the TCRbeta library. TCRdb recomputed calls from the multiplex PCR reads with MiXCR, one row per CDR3 protein. The table includes about 76,000 distinct CDR3 sequences, around 65% detected once. Source material: lung tumor tissue. These receptors all come from a woman in her 70s with non-small cell lung cancer.

The chain employs TRBV11-3 and TRBJ2-3; 11 bases match TRBD2. The V and J ends lost 5 bases and 3 bases, in that order; junction bases with no gene match: 7. The CDR3 totals 16 residues. Germline V gives CDR1 SGHNT, CDR2 YENEEA. The CDR3 loop is CASSPGTSGFTDTQYF. The CDR3 nucleotides read TGTGCCAGCAGCCCGGGGACTAGCGGCTTTACAGATACGCAGTATTTT.

Worth noting for this clonotype: The CDR3 ends on some other residue instead of the conserved phenylalanine or tryptophan, so this is likely a read error. This chain uses TRBV5-1 with TRBJ2-5; a weak D match, TRBD1 (5 bases). CDR1 and CDR2 (germline): SGHRS, YFSETQ. This CDR3 spans 14 amino acids. V dropped 4 bases and J dropped 3 bases, with 13 bases sitting between them. Here the CDR3 reads CASSPFGAEETQYS. The CDR3 region has the DNA TGCGCCAGCAGCCCGTTTGGGGCCGAAGAGACCCAGTACTCC.

In the case of this clonotype: The junction does not match germline at one end; this may be a read error. The chain carries TRBV6-6 and TRBJ2-7; 8 positions agree with TRBD2. This CDR3 comprises 15 residues. Per germline, CDR1 MNHNY and CDR2 SVGAGI (reference sequence). The CDR3 nucleotides read TGTGCCAGCACTTCTCCCAGCAGCGGGAGAGAGGAGCAGTATTTC. Its protein is CASTSPSSGREEQYF.

The chain joins TRBV28 to TRBJ2-1; D remains unclear. Trimming took off 3 bases at V and 7 bases at J, with 16 bases between the two ends. CDR3 length equals 15 residues. Germline V gives CDR1 MDHEN, CDR2 SYDVKM. CDR3 DNA: TGTGCCAGCAGTTTGGACCCCAGTAGTTTGAATGAGCAGTTCTTC. Amino acids: CASSLDPSSLNEQFF.

This clonotype was recorded a few times. The chain has TRBV11-3 and TRBJ1-3; no clear D gene. Germline CDR1 and CDR2: SGHNT and YENEEA. V lost 2 bases to trimming and J lost 3 bases, with 11 bases between them. The CDR3 spans 15 residues. This CDR3 is CASSLHPGVGNTIYF. CDR3 DNA: TGTGCCAGCAGCTTACATCCCGGGGTTGGAAACACCATATATTTT.

Details on this clonotype: One junction end disagrees with the germline gene, perhaps due to a read error. The chain links TRBV20-1 to TRBJ2-5, with 12 bases fitting TRBD2. Germline assignment: CDR1 DFQATT and CDR2 SNEGSKA (reference sequence). The CDR3 runs 17 residues. The chain's CDR3 is CSARGQGRLAGEETHYF. Here the CDR3 DNA reads TGCAGTGCTAGAGGCCAAGGGCGACTAGCGGGAGAAGAGACCCATTACTTC.

Note on this clonotype: The missing conserved phenylalanine or tryptophan at the end of this CDR3 makes a read error likely. The chain employs TRBV7-8 and TRBJ2-5; no reliable D call. From germline, CDR1 is SGHVS and CDR2 FQNEAQ. The CDR3 loop spans 12 amino acids. The chain's CDR3 is CASSLGPEAQYS. The CDR3 region has the DNA TGTGCCAGCAGTCTAGGGCCAGAGGCCCAGTACTCC.

The chain joins TRBV29-1 to TRBJ2-5; D perhaps matches TRBD2 (5 bases). Germline CDR1 and CDR2: SQVTM and ANQGSEA. This CDR3 comprises 15 residues. Trimming took off 8 bases at V and 1 base at J, with 20 bases between the two ends. CDR3 sequence (DNA): TGCAGCCACCGGGATGGCAGTCGACGCCAAGAGACCCAGTACTTC. Amino acid sequence: CSHRDGSRRQETQYF.

In regard to this clonotype: A read error is possible here, since a much larger clone lies one base away. The rearrangement links TRBV5-6 to TRBJ2-1; possibly TRBD1 for D (6 bases). This CDR3 spans 15 amino acids. V lost 3 bases and J lost 5, with 15 bases in between. Germline assignment: CDR1 SGHDT and CDR2 YYEEEE. The CDR3 reads CASSSGAGVDNEQFF. For the CDR3, the DNA is TGTGCCAGCAGCTCCGGGGCAGGGGTGGACAATGAGCAGTTCTTC.

This clonotype has only a few counts. The chain couples TRBV3-1 to TRBJ1-2; TRBD1 aligns across 7 bases. The CDR3 contains 14 residues. Unmatched junction bases numbered 7, after V lost 4 bases and J lost 5 bases. Germline CDR1 and CDR2: LGHDT and YNNKEL (reference sequence). CDR3 in amino acids: CASSRDRVDYGYTF. CDR3 in DNA: TGTGCCAGCAGCCGAGACAGGGTGGATTATGGCTACACCTTC.

This clonotype was counted a few times. The conserved final phenylalanine or tryptophan is absent from the CDR3, which likely points to a read error. V gene TRBV20-1 combines with J gene TRBJ2-5, with a possible D match to TRBD2 (5 bases). With 6 bases removed from V and 5 bases from J, the gap between germline ends came to 19 bases. The CDR3 is 14 residues long. Germline-derived CDR1 and CDR2 are DFQATT and SNEGSKA (reference sequence). CDR3 bases: TGCAGTGCCCCCGGGGATTTTTCCCTTGAGACCCAGTACCTC. Amino acids: CSAPGDFSLETQYL.

As to this clonotype: This sequence may be a read error, since a much larger clone differs from it by one base. The chain has TRBV20-1 and TRBJ1-5; TRBD1 matches at 9 bases. CDR3 length: 14 amino acids. The germline CDR1 and CDR2 sequences are DFQATT and SNEGSKA (reference sequence). V lost 3 bases to trimming and J lost 6 bases; unmatched junction nucleotides: 6. CDR3 loop: CSARVRTGVQPQHF. The CDR3 region has the DNA TGCAGTGCTAGGGTCAGGACAGGGGTTCAGCCCCAGCATTTT.

This clonotype was counted a single time. The conserved phenylalanine or tryptophan normally closing the CDR3 is absent here, so this likely arose from a read error. The rearrangement links TRBV28 to TRBJ1-6; maybe TRBD1 (5 bases). The CDR3 extends over 14 amino acids. Germline CDR1 is MDHEN and CDR2 is SYDVKM. V was cut by 8 bases and J by 12 bases, with 20 bases left in between. The CDR3 sequence is CASGATTGDLPLHI. The CDR3 region has the DNA TGTGCCAGCGGGGCGACAACAGGAGATCTACCCCTCCACATT.

This clonotype is a singleton in its sample. In this CDR3 the conserved last residue, phenylalanine or tryptophan, is missing, so a read error is likely. The chain combines TRBV5-1 with TRBJ1-3; D gene ambiguous. CDR1 SGHRS and CDR2 YFSETQ come from the germline V gene. The CDR3 contains 14 residues. This chain's CDR3 is CTSSYGEIGNTIYL. The CDR3 DNA reads as TGCACCAGCAGCTATGGGGAGATTGGAAACACCATATATCTT.

In the case of this clonotype: This is likely a read error, given that the CDR3 carries no conserved phenylalanine or tryptophan at its end. This chain joins TRBV28 and TRBJ2-5; D tentatively fits TRBD1 or TRBD2 (6 bases each). Per germline, CDR1 MDHEN and CDR2 SYDVKM. The CDR3 contains 16 residues. Trimming pared 1 base from V and 4 bases from J, leaving 16 bases between. The CDR3: CASSLSLRGRVETQYS. In DNA form, the CDR3 reads TGTGCCAGCAGTTTATCACTTCGGGGGCGAGTAGAGACCCAGTACTCC.

Points on this clonotype: This likely comes from a read error, as the CDR3 has no conserved phenylalanine or tryptophan at its end. The chain is built from TRBV6-7 and TRBJ2-1; D not resolved. TRBV6-7 is labeled an ORF, and its function is uncertain. V was shortened by 2 bases and J by 4 bases, with 9 bases between the two germline ends. This CDR3 is built from 14 residues. The CDR3 sequence: CASSYPRPYNEQFS. CDR3 nucleotides: TGTGCCAGCAGTTACCCTAGGCCATACAATGAGCAGTTCTCC.

As for this clonotype: Mismatch with germline at one junction end may stem from a read error. CDR3 sequence (DNA): TGCGCCAGCAACCAAGGTATACAGGGGCCGGGGGGCTACACCTTC. It is translated as CASNQGIQGPGGYTF. The chain recombines TRBV4-1 with TRBJ1-2; 7 bases align to TRBD1. From germline, CDR1 is MGHRA and CDR2 YSYEKL. This CDR3 region has 15 residues.

By frequency in the sample, this clonotype is medium-sized (0.01 to 0.1%). The chain employs TRBV6-1 and TRBJ2-7; D could derive from TRBD1 or TRBD2 (6 bases each). Germline assignment: CDR1 MNHNS and CDR2 SASEGT. V lost 1 base and J lost 3, with 7 bases in between. This CDR3 has 13 amino acids. CDR3: CASSEEGGYEQYF. CDR3 DNA: TGTGCCAGCAGTGAAGAGGGGGGCTACGAGCAGTACTTC.

The chain carries TRBV11-3 and TRBJ2-5, with a possible D match to TRBD1 (5 bases). CDR3 size: 13 residues. The V gene's germline CDR1 is SGHNT and CDR2 YENEEA. V gave up 3 bases and J gave up 11 bases, with 16 bases separating them. Written as DNA, the CDR3 is TGTGCCAGCAGCTTTTCAGGGTTGGAGTCTCAGTACTTC. This translates into CASSFSGLESQYF.

A remark on this clonotype: A much larger clone is a single base away; this may be a read error. The chain uses TRBV30 and TRBJ2-1; 12 bases agree with TRBD2. Trimming cost V 3 bases and J 9 bases; bases outside gene matches: 6. Germline CDR1 and CDR2: GTSNPN and SVGIG (reference sequence). The CDR3 totals 14 residues. The CDR3 bases are TGTGCCTGGAGAAGGACTAGCGGGAACATTGAGCAGTTCTTC. Translation gives CAWRRTSGNIEQFF. Full variable domain (rest looked up from reference TRBV30 and TRBJ2-1): SQTIHQWPATLVQPVGSPLSLECTVEGTSNPNLYWYRQAAGRGLQLLFYSVGIGQISSEVPQNLSASRPQDRQFILSSKKLLLSDSGFYLCAWRRTSGNIEQFFGPGTRLTVL.

This chain uses TRBV29-1 with TRBJ2-3; D is perhaps TRBD1 (6 bases). The CDR3 has 14 residues. Germline CDR1 SQVTM, CDR2 ANQGSEA. V dropped 6 bases and J dropped 0 bases, with 13 bases sitting between them. The CDR3 bases are TGCAGCGTGGGAGACAGGTTTAGCACAGATACGCAGTATTTT. Residues: CSVGDRFSTDTQYF.

This clonotype was detected ten times or more. Germline is not matched at one junction end, which may reflect a read error. This sequence joins TRBV13 and TRBJ1-1; D perhaps matches TRBD1 (6 bases). This CDR3 has 14 amino acids. Germline V CDR1 and CDR2: PRHDT, FYEKMQ (reference sequence). The CDR3 loop is CASSLGGGRTEAFF. As DNA, the CDR3 is TGTGCCAGCAGCCTAGGGGGAGGTAGGACTGAAGCTTTCTTT.

This sequence joins TRBV29-1 and TRBJ1-2; 8 bases align to TRBD1. Germline CDR1 reads SQVTM; CDR2 reads ANQGSEA. The CDR3 consists of 13 residues. The V segment lost 3 bases and the J segment 10 bases; nucleotides outside the gene matches: 10. This CDR3 is CSVDPQGACDYTF. The CDR3 DNA reads as TGCAGCGTTGATCCCCAGGGGGCTTGTGACTACACCTTC.

Details on this clonotype: One junction end disagrees with the germline gene, perhaps due to a read error. The CDR3 DNA reads TGCGCTATCAAGAAAGGGGTGGGGGCAGATAGGCAGTATTTT. Its translation is CAIKKGVGADRQYF. This chain joins TRBV10-3 and TRBJ2-3, with D possibly being TRBD1 (6 bases). CDR3 size: 14 residues. The germline V gene encodes CDR1 ENHRY and CDR2 SYGVKD.

CDR3 coding DNA: TGCAGTGCTCACGCCCGGACTAGCGGGAGGGTAACTTTGCGACGAGAGCAGTACTTC. It encodes CSAHARTSGRVTLRREQYF. The chain has TRBV20-1 and TRBJ2-7; 15 bases match TRBD2. The CDR3 extends over 19 amino acids. Looked up from germline, CDR1 is DFQATT and CDR2 is SNEGSKA (reference sequence). V trimming: 5 bases; J trimming: 7 bases; junction bases outside the gene matches: 21.

On this clonotype: The junction and the germline gene differ at one end; a read error may be behind it. The V gene is TRBV4-2, the J gene TRBJ2-1, with a tentative D call TRBD2 (6 bases). CDR1 is LGHNA and CDR2 is YNFKEQ in the germline V gene. The CDR3 covers 17 residues. The CDR3 DNA reads TGTACCAGCAGCCCGAGCTTAGTAGAGGGAGGCCGGAATGAGCAGTTATTC. This sequence encodes CTSSPSLVEGGRNEQLF.

This clonotype appeared many times. The chain combines TRBV4-1 with TRBJ2-2, with 7 bases lining up with TRBD2. The junction had 13 bases not matched to a gene; V was cut back by 3 bases and J by 3 bases. In germline, CDR1 is MGHRA, CDR2 YSYEKL. The CDR3 loop spans 18 amino acids. CDR3 sequence (DNA): TGCGCCAGCAGCCACAATAAGGGAGGGACCCTGTACACCGGGGAGCTGTTTTTT. Its translation: CASSHNKGGTLYTGELFF.

The sample holds many counts of this clonotype. The genes are TRBV4-1 and TRBJ2-5; TRBD1 matches at 9 bases. With V trimmed by 4 bases and J by 3 bases, 9 bases remained unmatched. This CDR3 region has 16 residues. The germline V gene encodes CDR1 MGHRA and CDR2 YSYEKL. This CDR3 is CASSRIQGAREETQYF. The CDR3 coding sequence is TGCGCCAGCAGCCGAATACAGGGGGCGCGTGAAGAGACCCAGTACTTC.

As regards this clonotype: Since no conserved phenylalanine or tryptophan closes the CDR3, a read error is the likely cause. This chain connects TRBV6-1 to TRBJ1-6; D not resolved. The CDR3 loop spans 15 amino acids. The germline V gene has CDR1 MNHNS and CDR2 SASEGT. As DNA, the CDR3 is TGTGCGAGCAGTGAAGGGCCAGGCTTGCCTTCACCCCTCCACTTA. The encoded protein is CASSEGPGLPSPLHL.